One sample yielded the 2 T cell receptor beta chains listed below, sequenced in a study of OX40 agonist ivuxolimab in advanced cancers. The library was built by means of the immunoSEQ multiplex PCR assay. TCRdb holds this immuneACCESS table with in-frame rearrangements only. Some clones are missing; in checked studies, unresolved V genes explain under half, and the rest has no known cause. The sample table shows roughly 68,000 clones, and about nine tenths are seen once. The ten largest account for around 3.6% of the sample. The sequenced sample was CD4+ or CD8+ T cells sorted from blood, obtained in a trial of the OX40 agonist ivuxolimab. Every receptor here comes from an adult with an advanced solid tumor such as melanoma, head and neck, liver or kidney cancer.

This clone was observed once. This chain connects TRBV7-2 to TRBJ1-5; 7 bases are a match to TRBD1. Germline CDR1 is SGHTA and CDR2 is FQGNSA. Unmatched junction bases numbered 5, after V lost 4 bases and J lost 5 bases. The CDR3 runs 14 residues. CDR3 in DNA: TGTGCCAGCAGCTGGGACAGCACTTATCAGCCCCAGCATTTT. Protein: CASSWDSTYQPQHF.

The rearrangement links TRBV28 to TRBJ2-2, with 10 positions matching TRBD1. The ends lost 8 bases at V and 5 bases at J; junction bases unmatched: 2. This CDR3 contains 13 residues. Germline V CDR1 and CDR2: MDHEN, SYDVKM. The CDR3 protein is CASGTGATGELFF. In DNA form, the CDR3 reads TGTGCCAGCGGGACAGGGGCAACCGGGGAGCTGTTTTTT.